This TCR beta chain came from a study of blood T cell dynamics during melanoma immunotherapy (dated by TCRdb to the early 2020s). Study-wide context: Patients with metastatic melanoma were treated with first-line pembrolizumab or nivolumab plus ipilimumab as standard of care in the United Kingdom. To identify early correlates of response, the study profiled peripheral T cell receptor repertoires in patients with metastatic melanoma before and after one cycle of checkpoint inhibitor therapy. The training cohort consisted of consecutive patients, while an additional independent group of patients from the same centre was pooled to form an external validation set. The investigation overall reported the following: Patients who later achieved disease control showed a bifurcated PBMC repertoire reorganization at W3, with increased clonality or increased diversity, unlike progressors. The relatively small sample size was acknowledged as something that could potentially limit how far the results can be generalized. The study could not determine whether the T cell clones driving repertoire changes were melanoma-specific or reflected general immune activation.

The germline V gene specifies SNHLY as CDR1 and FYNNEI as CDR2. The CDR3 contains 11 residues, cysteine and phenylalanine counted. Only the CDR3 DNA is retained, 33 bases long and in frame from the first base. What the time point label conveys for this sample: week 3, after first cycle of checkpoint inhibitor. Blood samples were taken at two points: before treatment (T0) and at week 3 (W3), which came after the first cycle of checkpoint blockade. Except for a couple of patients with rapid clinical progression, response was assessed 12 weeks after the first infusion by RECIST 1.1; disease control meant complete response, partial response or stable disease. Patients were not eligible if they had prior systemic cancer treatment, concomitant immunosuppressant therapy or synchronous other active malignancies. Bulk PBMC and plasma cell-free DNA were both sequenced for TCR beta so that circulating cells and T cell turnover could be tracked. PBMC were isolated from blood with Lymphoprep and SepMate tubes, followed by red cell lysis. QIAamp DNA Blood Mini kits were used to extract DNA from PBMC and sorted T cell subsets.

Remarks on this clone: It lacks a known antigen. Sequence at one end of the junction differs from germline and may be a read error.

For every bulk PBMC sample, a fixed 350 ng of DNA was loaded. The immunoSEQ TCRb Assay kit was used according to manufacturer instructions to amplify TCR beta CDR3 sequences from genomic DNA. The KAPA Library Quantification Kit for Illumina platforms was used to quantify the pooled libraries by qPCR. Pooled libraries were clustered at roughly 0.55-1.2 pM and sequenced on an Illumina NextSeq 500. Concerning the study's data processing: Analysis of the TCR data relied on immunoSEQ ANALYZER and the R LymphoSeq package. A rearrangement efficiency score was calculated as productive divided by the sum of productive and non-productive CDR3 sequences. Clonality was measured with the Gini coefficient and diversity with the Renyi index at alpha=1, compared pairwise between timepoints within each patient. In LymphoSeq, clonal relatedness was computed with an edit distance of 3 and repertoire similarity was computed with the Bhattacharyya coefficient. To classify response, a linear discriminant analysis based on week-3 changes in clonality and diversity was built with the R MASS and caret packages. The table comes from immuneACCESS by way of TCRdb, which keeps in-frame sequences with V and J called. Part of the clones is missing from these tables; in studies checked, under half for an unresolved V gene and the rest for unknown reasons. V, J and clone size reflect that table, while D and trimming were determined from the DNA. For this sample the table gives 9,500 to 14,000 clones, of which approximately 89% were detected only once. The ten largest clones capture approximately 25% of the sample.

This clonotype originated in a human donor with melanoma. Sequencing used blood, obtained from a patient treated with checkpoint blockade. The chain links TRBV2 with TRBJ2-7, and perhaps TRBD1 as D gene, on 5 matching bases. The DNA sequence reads TGTGCCAGCAGTGAATGGGCAGGGTGGGGCTTC. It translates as CASSEWAGWGF.